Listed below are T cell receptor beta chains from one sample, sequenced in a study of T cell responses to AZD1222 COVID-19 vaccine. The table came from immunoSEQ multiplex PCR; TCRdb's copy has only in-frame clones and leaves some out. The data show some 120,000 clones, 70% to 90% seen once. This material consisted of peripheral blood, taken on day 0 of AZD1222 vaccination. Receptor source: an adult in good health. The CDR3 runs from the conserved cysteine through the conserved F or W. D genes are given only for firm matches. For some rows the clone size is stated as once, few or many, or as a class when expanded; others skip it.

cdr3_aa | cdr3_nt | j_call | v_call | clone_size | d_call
CASSSTGTGNYGYTF | TGTGCCAGCAGCTCAACCGGGACAGGGAACTATGGCTACACCTTC | TRBJ1-2 | TRBV7-8 | . | TRBD1
CASSPQGKGNTEAFF | TGTGCCAGCAGTCCACAGGGGAAGGGGAACACTGAAGCTTTCTTT | TRBJ1-1 | TRBV2 | . | TRBD1
CASSLEGSQETQYF | TGCGCCAGCAGCTTGGAAGGATCCCAAGAGACCCAGTACTTC | TRBJ2-5 | TRBV5-1 | . | .
CASSPPGGLNEKLFF | TGTGCCAGCTCACCCCCCGGGGGGCTGAATGAAAAACTGTTTTTT | TRBJ1-4 | TRBV18 | . | .
CASSERPSQGWDNEQYF | TGTGCCAGCAGTGAAAGACCCTCACAGGGTTGGGATAACGAGCAGTACTTC | TRBJ2-7 | TRBV6-1 | . | .
CATQLAGGTEQFF | TGTGCCACCCAACTAGCGGGGGGGACTGAGCAGTTCTTC | TRBJ2-1 | TRBV24-1 | once | TRBD2
CASSFLLTSGGPETQYF | TGTGCCAGCAGTTTCCTCCTGACTAGCGGGGGACCGGAGACCCAGTACTTC | TRBJ2-5 | TRBV6-2/TRBV6-3 | . | TRBD2
CASALYGLGGYNSPLHF | TGTGCTAGTGCCCTTTATGGCCTCGGTGGCTATAATTCACCCCTCCACTTT | TRBJ1-6 | TRBV12-5 | . | .
CASSGGITEAFF | TGTGCCAGCAGTGGGGGAATCACTGAAGCTTTCTTT | TRBJ1-1 | TRBV2 | . | .
CASSTQGNTEAFF | TGTGCCAGTAGTACACAGGGAAACACTGAAGCTTTCTTT | TRBJ1-1 | TRBV19 | . | .
CASSLDISDGYTF | TGTGCCAGCAGCTTGGACATCTCAGATGGCTACACCTTC | TRBJ1-2 | TRBV5-6 | . | .
CAISESTGNTEAFF | TGTGCCATCAGTGAGTCGACAGGGAACACTGAAGCTTTCTTT | TRBJ1-1 | TRBV10-3 | few | .
CASTGAARDGYTF | TGTGCCAGTACTGGGGCGGCGAGGGATGGCTACACCTTC | TRBJ1-2 | TRBV19 | . | .
CASSQGGAGNTIYF | TGTGCCAGCAGCCAAGGGGGGGCTGGAAACACCATATATTTT | TRBJ1-3 | TRBV3-1/TRBV3-2 | . | .
CASSQEPQGFDEQYF | TGTGCCAGCAGCCAAGAACCACAGGGGTTCGACGAGCAGTACTTC | TRBJ2-7 | TRBV14 | . | TRBD1
CASSRGQGTEQYF | TGTGCCAGCAGCCGAGGACAGGGGACCGAGCAGTACTTC | TRBJ2-7 | TRBV7-2 | . | TRBD1
CASSYPVLGAGELFF | TGTGCCAGCAGTTACCCCGTACTAGGGGCCGGGGAGCTGTTTTTT | TRBJ2-2 | TRBV6-2/TRBV6-3 | . | .
CASSLDPTGAVTGELFF | TGTGCCAGCAGCTTAGATCCGACAGGGGCGGTTACCGGGGAGCTGTTTTTT | TRBJ2-2 | TRBV11-2 | . | TRBD1
CASSEGNYGYTF | TGTGCCAGCAGTGAGGGCAACTATGGCTACACCTTC | TRBJ1-2 | TRBV6-1 | . | .
CASRDIGYTGELFF | TGTGCCAGCAGAGATATAGGGTACACCGGGGAGCTGTTTTTT | TRBJ2-2 | TRBV6-6 | . | .
CASRDPFSEQYF | TGTGCCAGCAGAGACCCTTTCTCAGAGCAGTACTTC | TRBJ2-7 | TRBV27 | few | .
CASSRLAGVGLTEAFF | TGTGCCAGCAGTCGACTAGCAGGGGTGGGCTTGACTGAAGCTTTCTTT | TRBJ1-1 | TRBV2 | . | .
CASSPYPTGSSYEQYF | TGTGCCAGCAGCCCTTACCCGACAGGAAGCTCCTACGAGCAGTACTTC | TRBJ2-7 | TRBV4-2 | . | .
CASSDGTGGFNQPQHF | TGTGCCAGCAGCGACGGGACAGGGGGCTTCAATCAGCCCCAGCATTTT | TRBJ1-5 | TRBV5-4 | . | TRBD1
CASGSPPTANNEQFF | TGTGCTAGTGGTTCCCCCCCCACCGCTAACAATGAGCAGTTCTTC | TRBJ2-1 | TRBV12-5 | . | .
CASSGQGVGYEQYF | TGTGCCAGCAGCGGGCAGGGAGTGGGATACGAGCAGTACTTC | TRBJ2-7 | TRBV9 | many | .
CSVGEASGNTIYF | TGCAGCGTTGGGGAGGCCTCTGGAAACACCATATATTTT | TRBJ1-3 | TRBV29-1 | few | .
CASSGLGVLYGYTF | TGTGCCAGCAGCGGATTGGGAGTACTCTATGGCTACACCTTC | TRBJ1-2 | TRBV7-9 | . | .
CASTYLYPGQGDEQYF | TGTGCCAGCACTTATCTTTACCCGGGACAGGGGGACGAGCAGTACTTC | TRBJ2-7 | TRBV2 | . | TRBD1